These T cell receptor beta chains were read from a single sample in a study of blood T cell repertoires in COVID-19. TCRdb keeps only in-frame clones here, not all; method: immunoSEQ multiplex PCR. This sample has 190,000 or so clones, with around 94% found just once. The sample comprised peripheral blood. The source of these receptors is a man aged 30 to 45 with COVID-19, enrolled during active disease. Each CDR3 is given with its conserved first and last residue. Fields, in order: clone size, D gene, J gene, V gene, CDR3 DNA, CDR3 protein. The D gene is left open where the match is weak. Part of the rows lack a size; the others show once, few, many or a class for expanded clones.

abundance: NA; d_gene: NA; j_gene: TRBJ1-1; v_gene: TRBV6-5; CDR3nt: TGTGCCAGCAGTTGGATCGGCGGGGTCATGAACACTGAAGCTTTCTTT; CDR3aa: CASSWIGGVMNTEAFF
abundance: NA; d_gene: NA; j_gene: TRBJ1-2; v_gene: TRBV6-6; CDR3nt: TGTGCCAGCAGTTACTATGACAGTTCCTATGGCTACACCTTC; CDR3aa: CASSYYDSSYGYTF
abundance: NA; d_gene: NA; j_gene: TRBJ1-2; v_gene: TRBV5-1; CDR3nt: TGCGCCAGCAGCTTGGCGCCCCAAGAGGGCTACACCTTC; CDR3aa: CASSLAPQEGYTF
abundance: NA; d_gene: NA; j_gene: TRBJ2-5; v_gene: TRBV7-9; CDR3nt: TGTGCCAGCAGCCTGACTCGAGGAAGGGAGACCCAGTACTTC; CDR3aa: CASSLTRGRETQYF
abundance: NA; d_gene: TRBD1; j_gene: TRBJ1-1; v_gene: TRBV5-4; CDR3nt: TGTGCCAGCAGCCCTGTAGCAGGGGGGATGAACACTGAAGCTTTCTTT; CDR3aa: CASSPVAGGMNTEAFF
abundance: NA; d_gene: NA; j_gene: TRBJ2-2; v_gene: TRBV2; CDR3nt: TGTGCCAGCAGTGAAGCCCTATACGGGGAGCTGTTTTTT; CDR3aa: CASSEALYGELFF
abundance: few; d_gene: NA; j_gene: TRBJ1-2; v_gene: TRBV9; CDR3nt: TGTGCCAGCAGCGGCGGCGGGTATTCCGATGGCTACACCTTC; CDR3aa: CASSGGGYSDGYTF
abundance: once; d_gene: NA; j_gene: TRBJ1-5; v_gene: TRBV4-1; CDR3nt: TGCGCCAGCGCCTATGGTAGCAATCAGCCCCAGCATTTT; CDR3aa: CASAYGSNQPQHF
abundance: once; d_gene: NA; j_gene: TRBJ1-2; v_gene: TRBV5-4; CDR3nt: TGTGCCAGCCTCCAGTGGGAGGGGCTGGGGGGCTACACCTTC; CDR3aa: CASLQWEGLGGYTF
abundance: NA; d_gene: TRBD2; j_gene: TRBJ2-5; v_gene: TRBV11-2; CDR3nt: TGTGCCAGCAGCTTAGTTAGCGGGGAAGAGACCCAGTACTTC; CDR3aa: CASSLVSGEETQYF
abundance: NA; d_gene: TRBD1; j_gene: TRBJ1-5; v_gene: TRBV3-1/TRBV3-2; CDR3nt: TGTGCCAGCAGCCAGGCCGGGACAGGGGGCGCGACTCCCAGCAATCAGCCCCAGCATTTT; CDR3aa: CASSQAGTGGATPSNQPQHF
abundance: NA; d_gene: NA; j_gene: TRBJ2-5; v_gene: TRBV28; CDR3nt: TGTGCCAGCTCGGTCAGGGGAGAGACCCAGTACTTC; CDR3aa: CASSVRGETQYF
abundance: NA; d_gene: NA; j_gene: TRBJ2-3; v_gene: TRBV27; CDR3nt: TGTGCCAGCAGTATACTAGGTACTGGGGGCACAGATACGCAGTATTTT; CDR3aa: CASSILGTGGTDTQYF
abundance: NA; d_gene: NA; j_gene: TRBJ1-4; v_gene: TRBV18; CDR3nt: TGTGCCAGCTCACCACCGTTGGAAACAGGTTGGGGTAAACTGTTTTTT; CDR3aa: CASSPPLETGWGKLFF
abundance: NA; d_gene: TRBD1; j_gene: TRBJ1-2; v_gene: TRBV23-1; CDR3nt: TGCGCCAGCAGTCCAGGGGGTTCCTGGGACTATGGCTACACCTTC; CDR3aa: CASSPGGSWDYGYTF
abundance: NA; d_gene: TRBD1; j_gene: TRBJ1-3; v_gene: TRBV5-1; CDR3nt: TGCGCCAGCAGCTCCACCGGGACAGGTGGAAACACCATATATTTT; CDR3aa: CASSSTGTGGNTIYF
abundance: NA; d_gene: TRBD1; j_gene: TRBJ1-1; v_gene: TRBV7-9; CDR3nt: TGTGCCAGCAGCTGGACCTCCGGGACAGGGTCGGAAGCTTTCTTT; CDR3aa: CASSWTSGTGSEAFF
abundance: NA; d_gene: TRBD1; j_gene: TRBJ1-2; v_gene: TRBV10-3; CDR3nt: TGTGCCATCAGTGAGTCGAAACAGGGGGCCTATGGCTACACCTTC; CDR3aa: CAISESKQGAYGYTF
abundance: NA; d_gene: TRBD1; j_gene: TRBJ1-1; v_gene: TRBV10-3; CDR3nt: TGTGCCATCAGTGCCACGCCGAGGGGGCCTAGGGTAGGTTTCTTT; CDR3aa: CAISATPRGPRVGFF
abundance: NA; d_gene: NA; j_gene: TRBJ1-5; v_gene: TRBV15; CDR3nt: TGTGCCACCAGCAGAGCAAATCAGCCCCAGCATTTT; CDR3aa: CATSRANQPQHF
abundance: NA; d_gene: NA; j_gene: TRBJ1-5; v_gene: TRBV12-3/TRBV12-4; CDR3nt: TGTGCCAGCCGGGGGGGGATAGATCAGCCCCAGCATTTT; CDR3aa: CASRGGIDQPQHF
abundance: NA; d_gene: TRBD1; j_gene: TRBJ1-2; v_gene: TRBV9; CDR3nt: TGTGCCAGCAGCGCCGACAGGGGGAAGTATGGCTACACCTTC; CDR3aa: CASSADRGKYGYTF
abundance: NA; d_gene: NA; j_gene: TRBJ1-6; v_gene: TRBV6-5; CDR3nt: TGTGCCAGCTGTACAGATTATAATTCACCCCTCCACTTT; CDR3aa: CASCTDYNSPLHF
abundance: NA; d_gene: NA; j_gene: TRBJ1-5; v_gene: TRBV12-2; CDR3nt: TGTGCAAGTCGCTTAGCGCAAAGGGACAGCCTCGGTCGCAATCAGCCCCAGCATTTT; CDR3aa: CASRLAQRDSLGRNQPQHF
abundance: NA; d_gene: TRBD1; j_gene: TRBJ1-6; v_gene: TRBV5-1; CDR3nt: TGCGCCAGCAGCCTAACGGGACAGAGCTATAATTCACCCCTCCACTTT; CDR3aa: CASSLTGQSYNSPLHF
abundance: NA; d_gene: NA; j_gene: TRBJ1-4; v_gene: TRBV19; CDR3nt: TGTGCCAGTAGTCCCGCGGGCCCGGGGTCGGCTAATGAAAAACTGTTTTTT; CDR3aa: CASSPAGPGSANEKLFF
abundance: NA; d_gene: TRBD2; j_gene: TRBJ2-1; v_gene: TRBV6-6; CDR3nt: TGTGCCAGCAGAGATACTAGCGGGGGCACCGATGAGCAGTTCTTC; CDR3aa: CASRDTSGGTDEQFF
abundance: once; d_gene: NA; j_gene: TRBJ2-1; v_gene: TRBV14; CDR3nt: TGTGCCAGCAGCCACCTAGTCCGATCTTACAATGAGCAGTTCTTC; CDR3aa: CASSHLVRSYNEQFF
abundance: NA; d_gene: NA; j_gene: TRBJ1-6; v_gene: TRBV13; CDR3nt: TGTGCCAGCTCCGGTGGGGCAGCAAATTCACCCCTCCACTTT; CDR3aa: CASSGGAANSPLHF
abundance: NA; d_gene: NA; j_gene: TRBJ2-5; v_gene: TRBV4-2; CDR3nt: TGTGCCAGCAGCCAAGGAAGAGCGGGTGGGGAGACCCAGTACTTC; CDR3aa: CASSQGRAGGETQYF
abundance: NA; d_gene: TRBD1; j_gene: TRBJ1-5; v_gene: TRBV9; CDR3nt: TGTGCCAGCAGCGCCAACAGGGGGCACCAGCCCCAGCATTTT; CDR3aa: CASSANRGHQPQHF
abundance: NA; d_gene: NA; j_gene: TRBJ1-3; v_gene: TRBV6-1; CDR3nt: TGTGCCAGCAGTGAGGACAGTTTTCGTGGAAACACCATATATTTT; CDR3aa: CASSEDSFRGNTIYF
abundance: NA; d_gene: TRBD1; j_gene: TRBJ2-2; v_gene: TRBV7-3; CDR3nt: TGTGCCAGCAGCTATACCGGGACAGGGCCCGGCGGGGAGCTGTTTTTT; CDR3aa: CASSYTGTGPGGELFF
abundance: NA; d_gene: NA; j_gene: TRBJ1-5; v_gene: TRBV30; CDR3nt: TGTGCCTGGAGTGTACCAACGGGAGGGGTGAGGGGGAACAATCAGCCCCAGCATTTT; CDR3aa: CAWSVPTGGVRGNNQPQHF
abundance: once; d_gene: NA; j_gene: TRBJ1-1; v_gene: TRBV27; CDR3nt: TGTGCCAGCAGTTCCGGACACGCAAACACTGAAGCTTTCTTT; CDR3aa: CASSSGHANTEAFF
abundance: NA; d_gene: TRBD1; j_gene: TRBJ1-2; v_gene: TRBV6-5; CDR3nt: TGTGCCAGTGGGACAGGGAATCCATATGGCTACACCTTC; CDR3aa: CASGTGNPYGYTF
abundance: NA; d_gene: TRBD1; j_gene: TRBJ1-6; v_gene: TRBV7-6; CDR3nt: TGTGCCAGCAGCTTAGACAGGGGTGATTCACCCCTCCACTTT; CDR3aa: CASSLDRGDSPLHF